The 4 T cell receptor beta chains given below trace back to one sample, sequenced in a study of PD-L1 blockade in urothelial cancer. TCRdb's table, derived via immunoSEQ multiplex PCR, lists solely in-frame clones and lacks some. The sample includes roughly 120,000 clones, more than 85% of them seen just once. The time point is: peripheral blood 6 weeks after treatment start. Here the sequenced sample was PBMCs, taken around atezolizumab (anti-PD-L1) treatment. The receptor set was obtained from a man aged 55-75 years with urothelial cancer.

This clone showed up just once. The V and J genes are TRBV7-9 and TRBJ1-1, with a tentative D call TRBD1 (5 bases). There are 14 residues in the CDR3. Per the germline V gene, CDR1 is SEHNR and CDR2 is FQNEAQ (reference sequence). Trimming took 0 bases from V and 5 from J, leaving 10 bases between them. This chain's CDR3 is CASSLAAGGTEAFF. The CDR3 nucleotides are TGTGCCAGCAGCTTAGCGGCGGGGGGGACTGAAGCTTTCTTT.

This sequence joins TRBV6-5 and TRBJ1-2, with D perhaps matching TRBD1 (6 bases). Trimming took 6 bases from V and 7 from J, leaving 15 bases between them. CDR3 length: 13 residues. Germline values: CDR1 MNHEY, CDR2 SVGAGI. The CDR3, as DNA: TGTGCCAGCAGGCCCGGGACAAGGGGTGGCTACACCTTC. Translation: CASRPGTRGGYTF.

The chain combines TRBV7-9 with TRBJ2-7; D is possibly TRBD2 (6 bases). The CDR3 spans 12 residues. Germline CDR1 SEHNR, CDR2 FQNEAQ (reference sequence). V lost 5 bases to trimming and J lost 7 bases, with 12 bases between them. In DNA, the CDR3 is TGTGCCAGCAGCCTCGTACGGGAGGAGCAGTACTTC. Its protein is CASSLVREEQYF.

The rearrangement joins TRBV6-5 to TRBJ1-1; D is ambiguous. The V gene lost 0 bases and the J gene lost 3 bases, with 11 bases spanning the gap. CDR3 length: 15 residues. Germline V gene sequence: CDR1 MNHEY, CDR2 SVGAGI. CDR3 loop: CASSYSRRRDTEAFF. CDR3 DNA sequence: TGTGCCAGCAGTTACTCGCGGCGGAGGGACACTGAAGCTTTCTTT.